These 5 T cell receptor beta chains share one sample of origin, sequenced in a study of cytomegalovirus exposure and HLA in healthy donors. Repertoires were generated with immunoSEQ multiplex PCR, while TCRdb's copy carries only in-frame clones and drops some. The sample consists of approximately 200,000 clones, roughly 77% of them appearing once. Sequenced: PBMCs. These receptors came from a woman in her thirties in good health and CMV-seronegative.

The V call is TRBV5-4, the J call TRBJ2-1; TRBD2 matches at 10 bases. There are 17 residues in the CDR3. V gave up 0 bases and J gave up 5 bases; unmatched junction bases: 8. In germline, CDR1 is SGHNT, CDR2 YYREEE (reference sequence). The CDR3 DNA reads TGTGCCAGCAGCTTGGTACGGCTAGCGGGAGACCACAATGAGCAGTTCTTC. Translating gives CASSLVRLAGDHNEQFF. Full variable domain (rest looked up from reference TRBV5-4 and TRBJ2-1): ETGVTQSPTHLIKTRGQQVTLRCSSQSGHNTVSWYQQALGQGPQFIFQYYREEENGRGNFPPRFSGLQFPNYSSELNVNALELDDSALYLCASSLVRLAGDHNEQFFGPGTRLTVL.

The V gene is TRBV7-9, the J gene TRBJ2-7; TRBD2 aligns across 13 bases. V gave up 5 bases and J gave up 3 bases; unmatched junction bases: 7. The V gene's germline CDR1 is SEHNR and CDR2 FQNEAQ (reference sequence). This CDR3 comprises 16 residues. CDR3 region: CASSRYGTSGDYEQYF. The CDR3 DNA sequence: TGTGCCAGCAGCCGATACGGGACTAGCGGGGACTACGAGCAGTACTTC.

The CDR3 DNA follows: TGTGCCACCAGCAGAGATTCTGGCGGGGGCAATGAGCAGTTCTTC. The encoded protein is CATSRDSGGGNEQFF. The V call is TRBV15, the J call TRBJ2-1, with TRBD2 identical over 7 bases. V lost 0 bases, J lost 6 bases, and 5 bases stayed unmatched. Germline V gene lookup returns CDR1 LNHNV and CDR2 YYDKDF (reference sequence). The CDR3 consists of 15 residues.

This chain uses TRBV28 with TRBJ2-7; 9 nucleotides match TRBD1. The V segment lost 6 bases and the J segment 5 bases; nucleotides outside the gene matches: 8. CDR3 length: 14 amino acids. Germline-derived CDR1 and CDR2 are MDHEN and SYDVKM. The CDR3 here is CASSVIQGAHEQYF. The CDR3 DNA reads TGTGCCAGCAGCGTAATACAGGGGGCCCACGAGCAGTACTTC.

The CDR3 loop reads CAWSEAGETQYF. The CDR3 nucleotides read TGTGCCTGGAGTGAGGCGGGAGAGACCCAGTACTTC. The V and J genes are TRBV30 and TRBJ2-5, with a possible D match to TRBD2 (5 bases). Germline-derived CDR1 and CDR2 are GTSNPN and SVGIG (reference sequence). The CDR3 extends over 12 amino acids. Trimming stripped 1 base from V and 4 bases from J, with 7 bases between.